This T cell receptor (beta chain) emerged from a study of cytomegalovirus exposure and HLA in healthy donors. The study, taken as a whole, reports: In a later analysis, V- and J-gene trimming of beta chains associated with a DCLRE1C missense variant, replicated independently. There were several of the most significant clusters that appeared linked to common viral pathogens in a later analysis. Evidence from a later analysis indicated that most CMV-associated TCR beta chains looked HLA-restricted. At a 0.05 false discovery rate, a later analysis found over 15,000 TCR beta sequences to be associated with HLA alleles.

PCR used 60 Vbeta primers and 13 Jbeta primers. The data were produced by immunoSEQ multiplex PCR, yet TCRdb's version contains in-frame clones alone and is incomplete. The top ten clones hold about 8.3% of a sample with about 120,000 clones, 67% of them seen once. This clone ranks as medium-sized. Its antigen is not known. CDR1 and CDR2 (germline): MNHEY, SMNVEV (reference sequence). This CDR3 region has 14 residues. With V trimmed by 6 bases and J by 5 bases, 4 bases remained unmatched. The TCR originated in a man between 18 and 35 years old in good health and CMV-seropositive. The sequencing input was PBMCs. V and J are TRBV27 and TRBJ2-3; 11 nucleotides line up with TRBD1. The CDR3 is CASSRDRGEDTQYF. CDR3 nucleotide sequence: TGTGCCAGCAGCCGGGACAGGGGGGAAGATACGCAGTATTTT.